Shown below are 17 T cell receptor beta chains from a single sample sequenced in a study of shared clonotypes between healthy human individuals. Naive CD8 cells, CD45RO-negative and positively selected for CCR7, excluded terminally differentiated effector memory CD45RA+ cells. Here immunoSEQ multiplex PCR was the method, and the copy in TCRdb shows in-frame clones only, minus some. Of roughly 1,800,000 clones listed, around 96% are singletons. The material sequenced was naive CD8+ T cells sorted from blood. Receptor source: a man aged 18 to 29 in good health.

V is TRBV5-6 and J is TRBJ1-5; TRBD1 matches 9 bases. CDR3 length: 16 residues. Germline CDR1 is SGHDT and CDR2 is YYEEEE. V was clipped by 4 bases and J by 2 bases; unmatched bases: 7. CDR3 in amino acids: CASSLGQGWGNQPQHF. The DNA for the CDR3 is TGTGCCAGCAGCCTCGGACAGGGGTGGGGCAATCAGCCCCAGCATTTT.

The CDR3 is CASSQDGTPWTGELFF. The CDR3 bases are TGCGCCAGCAGCCAAGATGGGACCCCGTGGACCGGGGAGCTGTTTTTT. The rearrangement uses TRBV4-3 and TRBJ2-2; D could derive from TRBD1 or TRBD2 (5 bases each). The V gene lost 0 bases and the J gene lost 5 bases, with 13 bases spanning the gap. Germline CDR1 and CDR2: LGHNA and YSLEER. The CDR3 consists of 16 residues.

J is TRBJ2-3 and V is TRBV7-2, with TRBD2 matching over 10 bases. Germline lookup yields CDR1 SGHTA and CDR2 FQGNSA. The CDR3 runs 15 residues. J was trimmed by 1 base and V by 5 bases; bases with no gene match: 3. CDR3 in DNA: TGTGCCAGCAGCCGCGGGACTAGCGGCACAGATACGCAGTATTTT. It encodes CASSRGTSGTDTQYF.

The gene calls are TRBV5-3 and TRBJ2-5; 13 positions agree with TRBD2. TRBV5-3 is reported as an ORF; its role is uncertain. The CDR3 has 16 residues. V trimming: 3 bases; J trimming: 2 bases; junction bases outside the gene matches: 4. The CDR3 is CARSYPGLAGQETQYF. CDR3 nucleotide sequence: TGTGCCAGAAGCTATCCGGGACTAGCGGGACAAGAGACCCAGTACTTC.

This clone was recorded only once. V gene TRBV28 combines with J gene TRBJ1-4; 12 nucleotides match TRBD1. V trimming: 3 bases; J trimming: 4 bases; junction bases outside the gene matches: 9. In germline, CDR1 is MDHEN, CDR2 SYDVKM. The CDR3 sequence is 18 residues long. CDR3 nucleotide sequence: TGTGCCAGCAGTTTCCCTCCGGGACAGGGGGCCTATAATGAAAAACTGTTTTTT. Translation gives CASSFPPGQGAYNEKLFF.

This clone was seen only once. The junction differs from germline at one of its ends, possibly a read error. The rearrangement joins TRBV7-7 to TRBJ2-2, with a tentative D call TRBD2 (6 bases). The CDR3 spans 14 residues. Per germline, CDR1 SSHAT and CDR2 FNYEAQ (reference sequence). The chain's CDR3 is CASSLGGSAGELFF. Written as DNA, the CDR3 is TGTGCTAGCAGCTTAGGAGGGTCGGCCGGGGAGCTGTTTTTT.

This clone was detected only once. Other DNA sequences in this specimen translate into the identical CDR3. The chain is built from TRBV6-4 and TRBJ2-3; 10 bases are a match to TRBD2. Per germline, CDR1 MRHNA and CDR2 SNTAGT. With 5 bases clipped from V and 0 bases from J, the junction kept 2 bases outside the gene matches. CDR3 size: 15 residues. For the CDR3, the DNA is TGTGCCAGCAGTCGGACTAGCGGAAGCACAGATACGCAGTATTTT. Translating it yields CASSRTSGSTDTQYF.

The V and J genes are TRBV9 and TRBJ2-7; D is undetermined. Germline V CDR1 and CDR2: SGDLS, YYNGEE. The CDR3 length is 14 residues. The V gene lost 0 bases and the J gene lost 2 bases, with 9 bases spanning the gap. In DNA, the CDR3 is TGTGCCAGCAGCGTAGAGCCGGTACCCTACGAGCAGTACTTC. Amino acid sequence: CASSVEPVPYEQYF. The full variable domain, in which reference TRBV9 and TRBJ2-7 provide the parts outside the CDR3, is DSGVTQTPKHLITATGQRVTLRCSPRSGDLSVYWYQQSLDQGLQFLIQYYNGEERAKGNILERFSAQQFPDLHSELNLSSLELGDSALYFCASSVEPVPYEQYFGPGTRLTVT.

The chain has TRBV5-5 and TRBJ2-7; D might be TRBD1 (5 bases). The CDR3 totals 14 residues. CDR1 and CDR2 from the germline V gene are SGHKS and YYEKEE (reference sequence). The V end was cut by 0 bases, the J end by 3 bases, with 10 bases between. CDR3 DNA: TGTGCCAGCAGCTTGGCCCCGACAGACTACGAGCAGTACTTC. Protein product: CASSLAPTDYEQYF.

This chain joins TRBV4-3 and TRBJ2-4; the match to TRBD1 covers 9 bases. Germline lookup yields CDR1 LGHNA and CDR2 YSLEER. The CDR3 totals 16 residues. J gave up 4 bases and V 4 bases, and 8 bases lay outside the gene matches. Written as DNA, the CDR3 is TGCGCCAGCAGCCGCTTGACAGGGGGGGCAAAAAACATTCAGTACTTC. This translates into CASSRLTGGAKNIQYF.

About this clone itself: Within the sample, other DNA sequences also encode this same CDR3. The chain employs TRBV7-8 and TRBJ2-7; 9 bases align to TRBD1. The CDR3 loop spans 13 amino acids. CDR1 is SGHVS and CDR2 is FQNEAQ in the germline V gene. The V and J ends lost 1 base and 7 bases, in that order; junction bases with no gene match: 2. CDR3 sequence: CASSLGTGDEQYF. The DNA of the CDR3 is TGTGCCAGCAGCTTAGGGACAGGGGATGAGCAGTACTTC.

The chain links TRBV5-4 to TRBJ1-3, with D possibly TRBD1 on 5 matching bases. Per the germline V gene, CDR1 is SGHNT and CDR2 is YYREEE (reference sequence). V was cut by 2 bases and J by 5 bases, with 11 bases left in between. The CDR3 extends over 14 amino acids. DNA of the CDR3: TGTGCCAGCAGCTTCGACAGTACTAGAAACACCATATATTTT. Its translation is CASSFDSTRNTIYF.

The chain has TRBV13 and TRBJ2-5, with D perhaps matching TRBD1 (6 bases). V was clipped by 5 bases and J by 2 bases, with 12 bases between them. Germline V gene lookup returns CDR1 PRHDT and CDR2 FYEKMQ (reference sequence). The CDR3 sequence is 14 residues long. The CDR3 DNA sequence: TGTGCCAGCAGCGTAAGGACAGTTCAAGAGACCCAGTACTTC. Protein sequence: CASSVRTVQETQYF.

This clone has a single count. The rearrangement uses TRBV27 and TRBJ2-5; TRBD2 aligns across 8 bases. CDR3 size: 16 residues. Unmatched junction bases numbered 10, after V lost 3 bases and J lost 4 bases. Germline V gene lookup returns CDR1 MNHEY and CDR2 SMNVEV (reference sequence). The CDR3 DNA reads TGTGCCAGCAGTTTTATAACGGGGGGGCTGGCAGAGACCCAGTACTTC. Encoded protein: CASSFITGGLAETQYF.

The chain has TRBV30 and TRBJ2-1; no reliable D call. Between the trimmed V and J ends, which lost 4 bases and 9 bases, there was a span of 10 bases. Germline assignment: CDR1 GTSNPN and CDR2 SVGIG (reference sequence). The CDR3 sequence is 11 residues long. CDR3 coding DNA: TGTGCCTGGACCATGGGTCTTGAGCAGTTCTTC. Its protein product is CAWTMGLEQFF. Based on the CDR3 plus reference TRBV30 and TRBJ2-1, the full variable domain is SQTIHQWPATLVQPVGSPLSLECTVEGTSNPNLYWYRQAAGRGLQLLFYSVGIGQISSEVPQNLSASRPQDRQFILSSKKLLLSDSGFYLCAWTMGLEQFFGPGTRLTVL.

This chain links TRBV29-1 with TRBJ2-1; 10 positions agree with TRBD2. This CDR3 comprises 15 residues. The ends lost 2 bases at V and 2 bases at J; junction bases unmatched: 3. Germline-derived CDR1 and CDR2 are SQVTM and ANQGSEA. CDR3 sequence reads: CSVEQAGGPYNEQFF. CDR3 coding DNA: TGCAGCGTTGAACAAGCGGGGGGGCCCTACAATGAGCAGTTCTTC.

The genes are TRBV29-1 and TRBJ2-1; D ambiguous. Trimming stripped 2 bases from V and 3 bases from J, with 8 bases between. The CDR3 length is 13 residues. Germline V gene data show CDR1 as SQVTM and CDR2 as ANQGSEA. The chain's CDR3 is CSVESYNYNEQFF. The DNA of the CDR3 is TGCAGCGTTGAAAGTTACAACTACAATGAGCAGTTCTTC.